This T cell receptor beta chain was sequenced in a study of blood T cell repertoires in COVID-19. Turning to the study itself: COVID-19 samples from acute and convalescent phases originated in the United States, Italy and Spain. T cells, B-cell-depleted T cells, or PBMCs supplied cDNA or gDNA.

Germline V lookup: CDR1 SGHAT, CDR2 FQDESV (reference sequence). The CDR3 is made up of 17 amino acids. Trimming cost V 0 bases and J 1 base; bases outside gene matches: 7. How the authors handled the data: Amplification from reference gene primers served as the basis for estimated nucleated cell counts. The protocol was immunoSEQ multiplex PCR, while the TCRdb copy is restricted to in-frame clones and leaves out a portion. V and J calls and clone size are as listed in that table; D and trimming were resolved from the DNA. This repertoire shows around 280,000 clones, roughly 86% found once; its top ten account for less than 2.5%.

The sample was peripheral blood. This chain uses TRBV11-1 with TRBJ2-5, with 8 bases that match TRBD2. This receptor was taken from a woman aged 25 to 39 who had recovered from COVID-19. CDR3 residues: CASSLATAGGLQETQYF. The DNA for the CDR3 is TGTGCCAGCAGCTTAGCGACGGCGGGGGGACTCCAAGAGACCCAGTACTTC.